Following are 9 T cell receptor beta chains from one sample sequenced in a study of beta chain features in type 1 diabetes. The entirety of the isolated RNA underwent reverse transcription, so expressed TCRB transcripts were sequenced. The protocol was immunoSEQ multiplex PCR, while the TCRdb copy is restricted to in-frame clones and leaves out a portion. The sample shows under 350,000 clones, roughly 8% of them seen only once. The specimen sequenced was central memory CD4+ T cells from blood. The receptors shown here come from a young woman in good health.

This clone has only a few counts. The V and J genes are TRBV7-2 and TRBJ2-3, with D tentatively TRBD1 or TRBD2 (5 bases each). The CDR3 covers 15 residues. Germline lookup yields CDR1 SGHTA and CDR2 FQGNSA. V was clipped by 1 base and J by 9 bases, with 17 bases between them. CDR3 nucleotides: TGTGCCAGCAGCTTAGGAATAGGGCCCGAGGGGACGCAGTATTTT. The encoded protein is CASSLGIGPEGTQYF. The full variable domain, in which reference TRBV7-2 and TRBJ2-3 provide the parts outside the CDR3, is GAGVSQSPSNKVTEKGKDVELRCDPISGHTALYWYRQSLGQGLEFLIYFQGNSAPDKSGLPSDRFSAERTGGSVSTLTIQRTQQEDSAVYLCASSLGIGPEGTQYFGPGTRLTVL.

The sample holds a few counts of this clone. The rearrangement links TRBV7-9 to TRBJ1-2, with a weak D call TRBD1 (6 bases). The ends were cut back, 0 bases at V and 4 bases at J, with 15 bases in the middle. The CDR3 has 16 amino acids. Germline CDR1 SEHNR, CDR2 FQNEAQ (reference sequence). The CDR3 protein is CASSLALAGAGYGYTF. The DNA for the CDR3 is TGTGCCAGCAGCTTAGCGCTCGCAGGGGCGGGCTATGGCTACACCTTC.

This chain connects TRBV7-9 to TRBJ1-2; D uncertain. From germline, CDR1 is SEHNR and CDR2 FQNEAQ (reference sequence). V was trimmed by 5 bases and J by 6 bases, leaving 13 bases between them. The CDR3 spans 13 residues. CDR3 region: CASSLTGPHGYTF. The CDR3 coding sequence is TGTGCCAGCAGCCTTACTGGTCCCCATGGCTACACCTTC.

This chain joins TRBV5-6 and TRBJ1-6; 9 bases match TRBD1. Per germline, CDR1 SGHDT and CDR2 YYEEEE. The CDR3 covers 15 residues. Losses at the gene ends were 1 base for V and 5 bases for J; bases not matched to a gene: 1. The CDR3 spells CASSLWDRDNSPLHF. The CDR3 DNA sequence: TGTGCCAGCAGCTTGTGGGACAGGGATAATTCACCCCTCCACTTT.

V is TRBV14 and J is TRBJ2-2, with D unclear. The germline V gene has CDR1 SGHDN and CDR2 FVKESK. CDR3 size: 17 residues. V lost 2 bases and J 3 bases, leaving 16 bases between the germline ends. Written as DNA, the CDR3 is TGTGCCAGCAGCCAACTAGATTTTTATGGGGACACCGGGGAGCTGTTTTTT. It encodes CASSQLDFYGDTGELFF.

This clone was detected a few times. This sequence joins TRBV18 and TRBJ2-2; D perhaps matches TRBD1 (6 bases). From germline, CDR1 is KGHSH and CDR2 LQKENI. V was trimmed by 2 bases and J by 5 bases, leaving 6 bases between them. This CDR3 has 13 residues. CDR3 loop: CASSPRGTGELFF. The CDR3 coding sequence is TGTGCCAGCTCACCAAGGGGGACCGGGGAGCTGTTTTTT.

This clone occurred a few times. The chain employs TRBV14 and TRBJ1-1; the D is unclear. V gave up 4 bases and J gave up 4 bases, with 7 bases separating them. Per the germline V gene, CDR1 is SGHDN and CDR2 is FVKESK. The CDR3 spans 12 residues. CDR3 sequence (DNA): TGTGCCAGCAGCCCGGGTGGCACTGAAGCTTTCTTT. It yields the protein CASSPGGTEAFF.

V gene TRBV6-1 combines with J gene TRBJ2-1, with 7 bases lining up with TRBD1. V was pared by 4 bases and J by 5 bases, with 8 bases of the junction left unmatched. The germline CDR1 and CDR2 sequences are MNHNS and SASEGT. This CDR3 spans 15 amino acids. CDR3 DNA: TGTGCCAGCAGTGTGTCCGGGACAGCCAACAATGAGCAGTTCTTC. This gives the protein CASSVSGTANNEQFF.

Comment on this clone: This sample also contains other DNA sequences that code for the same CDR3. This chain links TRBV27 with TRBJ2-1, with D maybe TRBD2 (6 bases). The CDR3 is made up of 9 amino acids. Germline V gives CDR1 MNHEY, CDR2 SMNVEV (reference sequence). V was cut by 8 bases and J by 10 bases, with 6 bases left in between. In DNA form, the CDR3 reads TGTGCCAGCGGGAGGGAGCAGTTCTTC. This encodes CASGREQFF.